These T cell receptor beta chains were read from a single sample in a study of cytomegalovirus exposure and HLA in healthy donors. Clones were read by immunoSEQ multiplex PCR, and TCRdb kept only the in-frame ones, dropping some. Among about 130,000 clones, about three quarters were seen once, and the ten largest hold just over 1%. The sequencing input was PBMCs. The receptors come from a human donor in good health. Each CDR3 is given with its conserved first and last residue. Fields, in order: D gene, V gene, CDR3 protein. The D gene is left open where the match is weak.

d_gene: -; v_gene: TRBV13; CDR3aa: CASSFRGREQYF
d_gene: TRBD1; v_gene: TRBV27; CDR3aa: CASRRAGGYEQYF
d_gene: TRBD2; v_gene: TRBV5-1; CDR3aa: CASSLSSGGKNTGELFF
d_gene: -; v_gene: TRBV5-1; CDR3aa: CASRLLAAGGVGELFF
d_gene: -; v_gene: TRBV5-4; CDR3aa: CASIADSNTEAFF
d_gene: -; v_gene: TRBV6-1; CDR3aa: CASPSGLDTQYF
d_gene: TRBD2; v_gene: TRBV27; CDR3aa: CASSLLRGGTDTQYF
d_gene: -; v_gene: TRBV5-1; CDR3aa: CASSLVEGAPNEQFF
d_gene: -; v_gene: TRBV6-5; CDR3aa: CASRNRDISGNTIYF
d_gene: TRBD1; v_gene: TRBV7-9; CDR3aa: CASSRDRGGYGYTF
d_gene: TRBD2; v_gene: TRBV5-8; CDR3aa: CASSRTSGGATGNEQFF
d_gene: -; v_gene: TRBV7-9; CDR3aa: CASSLAPLFEQFF
d_gene: -; v_gene: TRBV4-2; CDR3aa: CASSQGPGEGTQYF
d_gene: TRBD2; v_gene: TRBV10-3; CDR3aa: CAISGQIAGKDEQFF
d_gene: -; v_gene: TRBV6-1; CDR3aa: CASSQTDERMAGGPF
d_gene: -; v_gene: TRBV7-9; CDR3aa: CASSLGRGDFTGELFF
d_gene: -; v_gene: TRBV9; CDR3aa: CASSPRGNEKLFF
d_gene: -; v_gene: TRBV14; CDR3aa: CASSQPFYEQYF
d_gene: -; v_gene: TRBV19; CDR3aa: CASSISGAETQYF
d_gene: TRBD1; v_gene: TRBV28; CDR3aa: CASMGTGLGNTIYF
d_gene: -; v_gene: TRBV4-1; CDR3aa: CASSQGLGVTGFSNQPQHF
d_gene: -; v_gene: TRBV6-6; CDR3aa: CASSYGEQSPLHF
d_gene: TRBD1; v_gene: TRBV28; CDR3aa: CASSFWGQGSEAFF
d_gene: TRBD1; v_gene: TRBV9; CDR3aa: CASSPQGAIGNSPLHF
d_gene: TRBD2; v_gene: TRBV10-2; CDR3aa: CASSGVAGGAYNEQFF
d_gene: -; v_gene: TRBV6-5; CDR3aa: CASSYSIRGDGSPLHF
d_gene: -; v_gene: TRBV29-1; CDR3aa: CSVEGTEIYNEQFF
d_gene: TRBD2; v_gene: TRBV7-2; CDR3aa: CASSLGGYGGQETQYF
d_gene: -; v_gene: TRBV19; CDR3aa: CASSIIMGHYYEQYF
d_gene: TRBD2; v_gene: TRBV28; CDR3aa: CASRADSGGPSLYQETQYF
d_gene: -; v_gene: TRBV6-1; CDR3aa: CASVSGLSYNEQFF
d_gene: -; v_gene: TRBV6-5; CDR3aa: CASNLDRNYNSPLHF
d_gene: TRBD2; v_gene: TRBV7-9; CDR3aa: CASSDTGTSGYTGELFF
d_gene: TRBD2; v_gene: TRBV5-1; CDR3aa: CASSPLAGVELFF
d_gene: -; v_gene: TRBV4-1; CDR3aa: CASSGTPNQPQHF
d_gene: TRBD2; v_gene: TRBV9; CDR3aa: CASSGGGAIRETQYF
d_gene: TRBD1; v_gene: TRBV27; CDR3aa: CASSGLGTGETQYF
d_gene: TRBD1; v_gene: TRBV9; CDR3aa: CASSAGGNQPQHF
d_gene: TRBD1; v_gene: TRBV6-1; CDR3aa: CASSEGWTGLSNGYTF
d_gene: -; v_gene: TRBV11-2; CDR3aa: CASSPDSGETQYF
d_gene: -; v_gene: TRBV7-9; CDR3aa: CASRRFMDSPLHF
d_gene: -; v_gene: TRBV10-3; CDR3aa: CAISGQAGTEAFF
d_gene: -; v_gene: TRBV19; CDR3aa: CASSTTVDSNQPQHF
d_gene: -; v_gene: TRBV5-1; CDR3aa: CASSLGQASSYNEQFF
d_gene: -; v_gene: TRBV15; CDR3aa: CATGGGGTTQTQYF
d_gene: -; v_gene: TRBV11-3; CDR3aa: CASSISTGLSTDTQYF
d_gene: TRBD1; v_gene: TRBV5-1; CDR3aa: CASSLVVAQGEGSYEQYF
d_gene: TRBD1; v_gene: TRBV19; CDR3aa: CASSIFRGQGGYTEAFF
d_gene: TRBD2; v_gene: TRBV11-2; CDR3aa: CASSLVSAGDQETQYF
d_gene: TRBD2; v_gene: TRBV7-7; CDR3aa: CASSPIAGGNEQFF